Listed below are T cell receptor beta chains from one sample, sequenced in a study of T cells in tuberculosis. Clones were read by immunoSEQ multiplex PCR, and TCRdb kept only the in-frame ones, dropping some. In the table there are roughly 34,000 clones, less than 95% of which are singletons. Sample: PBMCs. The receptors originated from a donor between 5 and 29 years old with latent tuberculosis or without tuberculosis infection. Some clones in this sample may be carry-over from other donors' samples. The CDR3 runs from the conserved cysteine through the conserved F or W. A D gene is named only where the DNA matches it firmly. The size of a clone is reported for some rows only, either as once, few or many, or as a class for expanded clones.

>TRBV4-1|-|TRBJ2-7|-
TGCGCCAGCAGCTTACACAATCCAGGCTACGAGCAGTACTTC
CASSLHNPGYEQYF
>TRBV12-5|-|TRBJ2-2|TRBD1
TGTGCTAGTGGTTCGCTCCCGGGACAGGTCAACACCGGGGAGCTGTTTTTT
CASGSLPGQVNTGELFF
>TRBV30|-|TRBJ2-7|-
TGTGCCTGGAATCGACAAGCCTACGAGCAGTACTTC
CAWNRQAYEQYF
>TRBV27|-|TRBJ2-7|-
TGTGCCTCCAAGGCCCCAGGGGAATACGAGCAGTACTTC
CASKAPGEYEQYF
>TRBV7-6|-|TRBJ1-5|TRBD1
TGTGCCAGCAGCTTCGGGACAGGGGACCCCCCGAGCAATCAGCCCCAGCATTTT
CASSFGTGDPPSNQPQHF
>TRBV5-4|-|TRBJ2-1|TRBD2
TGTGCCAGCAGCTTGGCCGGGCGGGGGAGTGACAATGAGCAGTTCTTC
CASSLAGRGSDNEQFF
>TRBV6-1|-|TRBJ1-5|TRBD1
TGTGCCAGCAGCGGGGACAGCGGACAGCCCCAGCATTTT
CASSGDSGQPQHF
>TRBV4-1|-|TRBJ1-1|-
TGCGCCAGCAGCCATGAAAGAGGGGGGGCTGAAGCTTTCTTT
CASSHERGGAEAFF
>TRBV21-1|once|TRBJ1-1|-
TGTGCCAGCAGCAATTTATTATGGGACAGTAAGATCCCTGAAGCTTTCTTT
CASSNLLWDSKIPEAFF
>TRBV5-1|few|TRBJ1-2|-
TGCGCCAGCAGCCTACGGACAGATTATGGCTACACCTTC
CASSLRTDYGYTF
>TRBV6-1|-|TRBJ1-1|-
TGTGCCAGCAGTGGCGACAGACTGAACACTGAAGCTTTCTTT
CASSGDRLNTEAFF
>TRBV27|-|TRBJ2-1|TRBD2
TGTGCCAGCAGCTACGGGGGGGTCTCCTACAATGAGCAGTTCTTC
CASSYGGVSYNEQFF
>TRBV10-1|-|TRBJ1-1|-
TGCGCCAGCAGTGAGAACAGCCTCACTGAAGCTTTCTTT
CASSENSLTEAFF
>TRBV2|-|TRBJ1-5|-
TGTGCCAGCAGTGAAGCAGGGGGAGGGGGTCCCTTTCGGCCCCAGCATTTT
CASSEAGGGGPFRPQHF
>TRBV6-1|-|TRBJ1-2|-
TGTGCCAGCAGTGAATGGGGAGGGGCCGACTATGGCTACACCTTC
CASSEWGGADYGYTF
>TRBV4-1|-|TRBJ2-1|-
TGCGCCAGCAGCCAAGCGACAGGTTTATCGCAGTTCTTC
CASSQATGLSQFF
>TRBV6-6|-|TRBJ2-3|-
TGTGCCAGCAGGGCTTCAGTTGATACGCAGTATTTT
CASRASVDTQYF
>TRBV9|-|TRBJ1-1|TRBD1
TGTGCCAGCACCTTCTCCGGACAGGGAATCTCAGGGACTGAAGCTTTCTTT
CASTFSGQGISGTEAFF
>TRBV18|-|TRBJ1-2|-
TGTGCCAGCTCACCACAGTCGAGTCTTGATGCAGGGCCGAGTGGCTACACCTTC
CASSPQSSLDAGPSGYTF
>TRBV19|-|TRBJ2-1|-
TGTGCCAGTAGTATAGCTAGGGGAAATGAGCAGTTCTTC
CASSIARGNEQFF
>TRBV6-5|-|TRBJ1-3|-
TGTGCCAGCAGTTACGGCTCCTCTGGAAACACCATATATTTT
CASSYGSSGNTIYF
>TRBV30|once|TRBJ2-2|TRBD2
TGTGCCTGGAGCCCGACTAGCGGGAGTGCCGGGGAGCTGTTTTTT
CAWSPTSGSAGELFF
>TRBV7-9|-|TRBJ2-2|-
TGTGCCAGCAGCTCTGGGGTAGAGCGGCTCGGTTCCGGGGAGCTGTTTTTT
CASSSGVERLGSGELFF
>TRBV5-1|-|TRBJ2-3|TRBD2
TGCGCCAGCAGCTTGGCTGGAGCGGGGGGGCAGGGAGATACGCAGTATTTT
CASSLAGAGGQGDTQYF
>TRBV4-1|-|TRBJ2-2|TRBD1
TGCGCCAGCAGCCGGGACAGAGCGAACACCGGGGAGCTGTTTTTT
CASSRDRANTGELFF
>TRBV27|few|TRBJ1-1|-
TGTGCCAGCAGGACAGACTCCAGGACTGAAGCTTTCTTT
CASRTDSRTEAFF
>TRBV29-1|-|TRBJ2-1|TRBD2
TGCAGCGGATACATGACTAGCGGGGGTACCTACAATGAGCAGTTCTTC
CSGYMTSGGTYNEQFF
>TRBV11-2|-|TRBJ2-7|-
TGTGCCAGCAGCTTAGGACTTCTCTACGAGCAGTACTTC
CASSLGLLYEQYF
>TRBV7-6|-|TRBJ2-7|TRBD2
TGTGCCAGCAGCGCCCGCGGGAGGGGCTACGAGCAGTACTTC
CASSARGRGYEQYF
>TRBV4-1|-|TRBJ1-1|-
TGCGCCAGCACCCAGGGAGGCTCCGGCACTGAAGCTTTCTTT
CASTQGGSGTEAFF
>TRBV2|-|TRBJ1-2|-
TGTGCCAGCAGTGCGGGTCCTGACTATGGCTACACCTTC
CASSAGPDYGYTF
>TRBV18|-|TRBJ1-1|TRBD1
TGTGCCAGCTCACCAAACGCGGGACAGGGGGCTAATGAAGCTTTCTTT
CASSPNAGQGANEAFF
>TRBV28|-|TRBJ2-7|-
TGTGCCAGCAGGCCGGGACATGCCTACGAGCAGTACTTC
CASRPGHAYEQYF
>TRBV2|-|TRBJ2-2|-
TGTGCCAGCAGTGAAGAGTCAGGGGTCATCACCGGGGAGCTGTTTTTT
CASSEESGVITGELFF
>TRBV4-1|-|TRBJ2-7|TRBD1
TGCGCCAGCAGCCAAGAAAGGGGGCCGAACTACGAGCAGTACTTC
CASSQERGPNYEQYF
>TRBV2|-|TRBJ1-4|TRBD1
TGTGCCAGCAGTGGGACAGGGGCTAATGAAAAACTGTTTTTT
CASSGTGANEKLFF
>TRBV27|-|TRBJ2-7|-
TGTGCCAGCAGTGGGGCCGGGAGATACGAGCAGTACTTC
CASSGAGRYEQYF
>TRBV2|-|TRBJ1-6|-
TGTGCCAGCATGGGAGCAGCGTATAATTCACCCCTCCACTTT
CASMGAAYNSPLHF
>TRBV28|-|TRBJ2-3|-
TGTGCCAGCAGTTTAATCGGGTCTACAGATACGCAGTATTTT
CASSLIGSTDTQYF
>TRBV5-1|-|TRBJ2-1|-
TGCGCCAGCAGCCTTCGCGGGACCCAATTAAGCTCCTACAATGAGCAGTTCTTC
CASSLRGTQLSSYNEQFF
>TRBV4-1|-|TRBJ1-3|TRBD1
TGCGCCAGCAGCGTAACACAGGGGGCAAACGGAAACACCATATATTTT
CASSVTQGANGNTIYF
>TRBV28|-|TRBJ1-2|TRBD1
TGTGCCAGTAGGACAGGGAGGTTCTATGGCTACACCTTC
CASRTGRFYGYTF
>TRBV7-9|-|TRBJ1-1|-
TGTGCCACCCGAAGTGCCGGGACTGAGAAGAGGAACACTGAAGCTTTCTTT
CATRSAGTEKRNTEAFF
>TRBV14|-|TRBJ1-1|-
TGTGCCAGCAGCCAAGATATTCGACAGCCCGAAGGAGCTTTCTTT
CASSQDIRQPEGAFF
>TRBV27|-|TRBJ2-1|TRBD2
TGTGCCAGCAGTCCGTGGACTAGCGGGAGGGGGGAGCAGTTCTTC
CASSPWTSGRGEQFF
>TRBV6-1|-|TRBJ1-1|TRBD1
TGTGCCAGCAGTTATCGGGACAGGGACACTGAAGCTTTCTTT
CASSYRDRDTEAFF
>TRBV9|-|TRBJ2-1|TRBD2
TGTGCCAGCAGCGCTAGCGGGGGGGCCTACAATGAGCAGTTCTTC
CASSASGGAYNEQFF
>TRBV12-5|-|TRBJ2-7|TRBD2
TGTGCTAGTGGTTTGGTCCTAGGGCTAGCGGAGGCCTACGAGCAGTACTTC
CASGLVLGLAEAYEQYF
>TRBV9|-|TRBJ2-1|TRBD2
TGTGCCAGCAGCCAAAACTCCGGGACTAGCGGGCTTTACAATGAGCAGTTCTTC
CASSQNSGTSGLYNEQFF
>TRBV2|-|TRBJ2-1|-
TGTGCCAGCAGTGAATTAGAATGGGAGCAGTTCTTC
CASSELEWEQFF
>TRBV18|-|TRBJ1-4|-
TGTGCCAGCTCCCCGACTCCTCCCGTGGCGGAAAAACTGTTTTTT
CASSPTPPVAEKLFF
>TRBV6-5|few|TRBJ2-7|TRBD2
TGTGCCAGCAGGCGGGGAGGGGATTACTACGAGCAGTACTTC
CASRRGGDYYEQYF
>TRBV4-1|-|TRBJ2-7|-
TGCGCCAGCAGTCGAGTAGATACAGGGGGGGGCGAGCAGTACTTC
CASSRVDTGGGEQYF
>TRBV6-1|-|TRBJ2-7|TRBD1
TGTGCCAGCATCCGACAGGGAACAACCTACGAGCAGTACTTC
CASIRQGTTYEQYF